This paragraph covers one TCR beta chain sequence. This entry is derived from a study of blood T cell repertoires in COVID-19. The overall study: From T cells, B-cell-depleted T cells, or PBMCs came the material, which was cDNA or gDNA.

The CDR3 runs 15 residues. Germline V lookup: CDR1 SGHTS, CDR2 YDEGEE. V gave up 4 bases and J gave up 1 base, with 13 bases separating them. As originally analysed: Reference gene primer amplification yielded estimated nucleated cell counts. Produced via immunoSEQ multiplex PCR; TCRdb's table is partial and in-frame only. V and J calls and clone size are as listed in that table; D and trimming were resolved from the DNA. The table records around 310,000 clones, 85% to 90% of them present only once. The chain is built from TRBV5-8 and TRBJ2-3; possible D gene TRBD1, 6 bases. Material for sequencing was PBMCs or T cells enriched from blood (not recorded which). The sequence derives from a woman aged 25 to 39 who had recovered from COVID-19. The CDR3 sequence: CASSGGQTRTDTQYF. The CDR3 region has the DNA TGTGCCAGCAGCGGAGGACAGACCCGCACAGATACGCAGTATTTT.